The sample holds a few counts of the clone carrying this T cell receptor beta chain. Its antigen is still unknown. The ends were cut back, 3 bases at V and 0 bases at J, with 8 bases in the middle. The CDR3 is 15 amino acids. In germline, CDR1 is LNHNV, CDR2 YYDKDF (reference sequence). Of the isolated RNA, all was reverse transcribed, and so the sequenced material was expressed TCRB transcripts. Clones were sequenced by immunoSEQ multiplex PCR, and TCRdb holds only the in-frame ones, with some missing. The sample lists roughly 140,000 clones; 7.5% to 10% were seen once. The source of the sample is a study of beta chain features in type 1 diabetes. Study results and caveats: VDJ junctions from patients with type 1 diabetes contained fewer insertions and more deletions.

The rearrangement joins TRBV15 to TRBJ2-2; a weak D match, TRBD2 (5 bases). Sequenced input: central memory CD4+ T cells from blood. This clonotype originated in a man between 18 and 29 years old in good health. The chain's CDR3 is CATSRTNPNTGELFF. DNA of the CDR3: TGTGCCACCAGCAGGACTAACCCGAACACCGGGGAGCTGTTTTTT.